This is a list of T cell receptor beta chains from one sample in a study of STAT5B mutations in CD4+ large granular lymphocyte leukemia. The method was immunoSEQ multiplex PCR; TCRdb's version includes in-frame clones alone and lacks a portion of them. This sample yields tens of thousands of clones, of which 81% are seen a single time; less than 4% belongs to the top ten. Sequenced material: CD4+ T cells from blood buffy coats. These receptors originate from a human donor in good health. CDR3s include the opening cysteine and the closing phenylalanine or tryptophan. A D gene is named only where the DNA matches it firmly. Part of the rows lack a size; the others show once, few, many or a class for expanded clones.

cdr3_nt	cdr3_aa	d_call	v_call	clone_size	j_call
TGTGCCAGCAGCCCGGGCCTAGGGGACCCCTACGAGCAGTACTTC	CASSPGLGDPYEQYF	.	TRBV7-8	.	TRBJ2-7
TGCGCCAGCAAAGCCGGGACAGGGAACGAAAAACTGTTTTTT	CASKAGTGNEKLFF	TRBD1	TRBV10-2	few	TRBJ1-4
TGTGCCAGCAGCTCGGGACTAGCGGGAGTGGGGGGTGAGCAGTTCTTC	CASSSGLAGVGGEQFF	TRBD2	TRBV5-4	.	TRBJ2-1
TGTGCCTGGAGAAGGCTAGCGGGAGGATCCTACGAGCAGTACTTC	CAWRRLAGGSYEQYF	TRBD2	TRBV30	few	TRBJ2-7
TGTGCCAGTAGAGGGGGACGGCTAGGAGGCCAGTATTTT	CASRGGRLGGQYF	.	TRBV19	.	TRBJ2-3
TGTGCCAGCAGCCAAGAGGATGGCGGGAGAAACTACGAGCAGTACTTC	CASSQEDGGRNYEQYF	TRBD2	TRBV4-2	.	TRBJ2-7
TGTGCCAGCATCCCTGCTAGCGGGCGATTCTCTGGGGCCAACGTCCTGACTTTC	CASIPASGRFSGANVLTF	TRBD2	TRBV5-6	.	TRBJ2-6
TGTGCCAGTACCGGGACAGGGGTTGGCTACACCTTC	CASTGTGVGYTF	TRBD1	TRBV27	.	TRBJ1-2
TGTGCCAGTAGTATCGCCCCCCAGCGGGAAACGCAGTATTTT	CASSIAPQRETQYF	TRBD2	TRBV19	once	TRBJ2-3
TGTGCCGGGTTAGAGACCGGGACAGGGACCTACGAGCAGTACTTC	CAGLETGTGTYEQYF	TRBD1	TRBV6-6	.	TRBJ2-7
TGTGCCAGTAGTTCCGCCCGACAGGGAGACACTGAAGCTTTCTTT	CASSSARQGDTEAFF	TRBD1	TRBV19	.	TRBJ1-1
TGTGCCAGCACCCAAAAAGGGATGGGCTTGAACACTGAAGCTTTCTTT	CASTQKGMGLNTEAFF	.	TRBV7-9	.	TRBJ1-1
TGTGCCAGCAGTTCCGGGACAAGGTCCGAGCAGTACTTC	CASSSGTRSEQYF	.	TRBV6-1	.	TRBJ2-7
TGTGCCTGGACCCCCAGTCGGGGCAGGAATTCACCCCTCCACTTT	CAWTPSRGRNSPLHF	.	TRBV30	few	TRBJ1-6
TGTGCCAGCAGCTTAGCGGGCCGAGCGGGCTACGAGCAGTACTTC	CASSLAGRAGYEQYF	.	TRBV11-2	.	TRBJ2-7
TGTGCCACCAGCAGTCCCACTCGCTCCGGGGAGCTGTTTTTT	CATSSPTRSGELFF	.	TRBV15	.	TRBJ2-2
TGCGCCAGCAGCCCCCACGGGCTTGTTGTAGGCGAGCAGTACTTC	CASSPHGLVVGEQYF	.	TRBV4-1	.	TRBJ2-7
TGTGCCAGCAGAGGCCCCGGGGGTAGGAACACTGAAGCTTTCTTT	CASRGPGGRNTEAFF	.	TRBV6-6	.	TRBJ1-1
TGCGCCAGCAGCCCCCGGGCAGGGAGTACAGATACGCAGTATTTT	CASSPRAGSTDTQYF	.	TRBV4-3	.	TRBJ2-3
TGTGCCAGCTCATCCACGGACGGGGAAGCCTATGGCTACACCTTC	CASSSTDGEAYGYTF	.	TRBV18	.	TRBJ1-2
TGTGCCAGCAGTGCGGGGCAGAACACTGAAGCTTTCTTT	CASSAGQNTEAFF	.	TRBV2	.	TRBJ1-1
TGTGCCAGCAGCCAAGAGGCAGGGAAAGGCAATCAGCCCCAGCATTTT	CASSQEAGKGNQPQHF	.	TRBV4-2	.	TRBJ1-5
TGTGCCAGCAGCTCTGGAAACACCATATATTTT	CASSSGNTIYF	.	TRBV7-2	once	TRBJ1-3